The TCR beta chain described here comes from a study of shared clonotypes between healthy human individuals. This clone was recorded a few times. Its antigen is not identified. Generated by immunoSEQ multiplex PCR, the TCRdb table keeps only in-frame clones and is missing some. The table has roughly 2.6 million clones, roughly nine tenths seen once. With 7 bases removed from V and 0 bases from J, the gap between germline ends came to 12 bases. The CDR3 spans 13 residues. Germline CDR1 reads SQVTM; CDR2 reads ANQGSEA. Study-level points and caveats: Among non-shared clonotypes, generation probabilities were lower than among those shared by all four donors.

The chain links TRBV29-1 to TRBJ1-1; D call uncertain. This receptor was obtained from a man between 18 and 35 years old in good health. Specimen: naive CD4+ T cells sorted from blood. Subset described: CD45RA+ positively selected. CDR3 DNA: TGCAGCGCCTGTAGGTCGGTGAACACTGAAGCTTTCTTT. Encoded protein: CSACRSVNTEAFF.